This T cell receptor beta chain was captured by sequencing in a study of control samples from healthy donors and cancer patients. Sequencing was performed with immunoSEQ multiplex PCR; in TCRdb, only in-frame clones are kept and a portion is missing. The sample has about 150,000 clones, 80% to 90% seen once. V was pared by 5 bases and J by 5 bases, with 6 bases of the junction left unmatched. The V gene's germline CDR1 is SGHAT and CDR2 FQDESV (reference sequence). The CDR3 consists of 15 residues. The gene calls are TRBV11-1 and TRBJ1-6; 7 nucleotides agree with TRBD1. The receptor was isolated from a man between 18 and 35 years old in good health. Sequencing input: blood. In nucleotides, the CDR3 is TGTGCCAGCAGCCCCTCCGGGACAGATAATTCACCCCTCCACTTT. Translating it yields CASSPSGTDNSPLHF.